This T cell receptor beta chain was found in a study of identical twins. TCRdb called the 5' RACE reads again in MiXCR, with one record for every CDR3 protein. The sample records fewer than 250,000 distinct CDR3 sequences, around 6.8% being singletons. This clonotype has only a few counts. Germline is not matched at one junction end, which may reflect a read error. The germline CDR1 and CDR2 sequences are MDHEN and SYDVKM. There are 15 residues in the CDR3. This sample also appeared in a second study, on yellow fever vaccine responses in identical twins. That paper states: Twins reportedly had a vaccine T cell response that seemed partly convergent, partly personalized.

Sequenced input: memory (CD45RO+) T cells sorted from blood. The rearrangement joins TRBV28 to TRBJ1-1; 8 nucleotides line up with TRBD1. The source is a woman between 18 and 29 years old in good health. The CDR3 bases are TGTGCCAGCAGTAAACAACAGGGGGTGAACTCTGAAGCTTTCTTT. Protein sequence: CASSKQQGVNSEAFF.